Below, 27 T cell receptor beta chains from the same sample are listed, as sequenced in a study of cytomegalovirus exposure and HLA in healthy donors. This PCR relied on a set of 60 Vbeta primers and 13 Jbeta primers. Assay: immunoSEQ multiplex PCR; the TCRdb copy retains only in-frame clones and omits some. Among tens of thousands of clones listed, approximately 76% were seen once. Input material: PBMCs. Receptors originate from a woman aged 25 to 39 in good health and CMV-seropositive.

The chain has TRBV7-9 and TRBJ1-1; possible D gene TRBD1, 5 bases. Germline V gene data show CDR1 as SEHNR and CDR2 as FQNEAQ (reference sequence). The CDR3 sequence is 14 residues long. With 5 bases removed from V and 3 bases from J, the gap between germline ends came to 13 bases. CDR3 bases: TGTGCCAGCAGCCTACAGGACGGATACACTGAAGCTTTCTTT. The encoded protein is CASSLQDGYTEAFF. The whole variable domain, filled in from reference TRBV7-9 and TRBJ1-1, reads DTGVSQNPRHKITKRGQNVTFRCDPISEHNRLYWYRQTLGQGPEFLTYFQNEAQLEKSRLLSDRFSAERPKGSFSTLEIQRTEQGDSAMYLCASSLQDGYTEAFFGQGTRLTVV.

This clone showed up just a few times. This chain links TRBV5-1 with TRBJ1-1, with 11 bases matching TRBD1. V gave up 5 bases and J gave up 4 bases; unmatched junction bases: 4. The germline V gene encodes CDR1 SGHRS and CDR2 YFSETQ. This CDR3 has 14 residues. The CDR3 loop reads CASSSGTGGTEAFF. Here the CDR3 DNA reads TGCGCCAGCAGTTCCGGGACAGGGGGCACTGAAGCTTTCTTT.

This clone was seen more than once but under ten times. The chain uses TRBV6-1 and TRBJ2-7; weak D call: TRBD2 (6 bases). Germline-derived CDR1 and CDR2 are MNHNS and SASEGT. The V end lost 3 bases, the J end lost 2 bases, and 11 bases lay between the germline ends. The CDR3 sequence is 14 residues long. Written as DNA, the CDR3 is TGTGCCAGCAGTGAGGCGGGACTGACCTACGAGCAGTACTTC. Protein product: CASSEAGLTYEQYF.

DNA of the CDR3: TGTGCCAGCAGTTCGCAGGGGTACGGAAACACCATATATTTT. Translated, it gives CASSSQGYGNTIYF. The rearrangement links TRBV27 to TRBJ1-3; D is perhaps TRBD1 (6 bases). The CDR3 consists of 14 residues. Germline lookup yields CDR1 MNHEY and CDR2 SMNVEV (reference sequence). The V and J ends lost 4 bases and 4 bases respectively, with 11 bases between them.

The chain uses TRBV11-2 and TRBJ2-1; D is unresolved. The V end was cut by 4 bases, the J end by 0 bases, with 16 bases between. The CDR3 totals 17 residues. CDR1 and CDR2 from the germline V gene are SGHAT and FQNNGV. In DNA, the CDR3 is TGTGCCAGCAGCTCCCAGAGAGGCAGTAGCTCCTACAATGAGCAGTTCTTC. Translating gives CASSSQRGSSSYNEQFF.

The chain carries TRBV27 and TRBJ2-4, with 15 bases identical to TRBD2. After removal of 7 bases from V and 7 bases from J, the junction contained 8 bases not matched to a gene. In germline, CDR1 is MNHEY, CDR2 SMNVEV (reference sequence). The CDR3 runs to 16 residues. In DNA form, the CDR3 reads TGTGCCAGCAAAAAGGTCGGGACTAGCGGGGGGAACATTCAGTACTTC. The encoded protein is CASKKVGTSGGNIQYF.

This clone was detected only a few times. V gene TRBV5-4 combines with J gene TRBJ2-2, with 12 nucleotides matching TRBD2. V gave up 4 bases and J gave up 1 base; unmatched junction bases: 2. Germline values: CDR1 SGHNT, CDR2 YYREEE (reference sequence). CDR3 length: 16 amino acids. DNA for the CDR3: TGTGCCAGCAGCCGGGGACTAGCGGGGAACACCGGGGAGCTGTTTTTT. Amino acids: CASSRGLAGNTGELFF.

This clone was seen more than once but under ten times. This chain uses TRBV10-3 with TRBJ2-7; 7 positions match TRBD1. Per the germline V gene, CDR1 is ENHRY and CDR2 is SYGVKD. The length of the CDR3 is 14 residues. V trimming: 6 bases; J trimming: 0 bases; junction bases outside the gene matches: 5. This CDR3 is CAIRPGQNSYEQYF. The DNA for the CDR3 is TGTGCCATCAGGCCGGGACAGAACTCCTACGAGCAGTACTTC.

The chain is built from TRBV30 and TRBJ2-7; TRBD2 matches at 15 bases. The junction had 15 bases not matched to a gene; V was cut back by 3 bases and J by 6 bases. The CDR3 contains 18 residues. The germline V gene encodes CDR1 GTSNPN and CDR2 SVGIG (reference sequence). CDR3 in amino acids: CAWSNTRTSGGGRAEQYF. The CDR3 DNA reads as TGTGCCTGGAGCAACACCCGGACTAGCGGGGGGGGAAGGGCCGAGCAGTACTTC.

This chain joins TRBV5-1 and TRBJ2-1; 9 bases line up with TRBD2. The CDR3 is 16 residues long. V lost 4 bases and J lost 10; bases outside the gene matches: 15. Germline CDR1 SGHRS, CDR2 YFSETQ. CDR3 sequence reads: CASSPLPAGGREEQFF. The CDR3 bases are TGCGCCAGCAGCCCGTTGCCAGCGGGAGGACGGGAGGAGCAGTTCTTC. Combining the CDR3 with reference TRBV5-1 and TRBJ2-1 gives the whole variable domain KAGVTQTPRYLIKTRGQQVTLSCSPISGHRSVSWYQQTPGQGLQFLFEYFSETQRNKGNFPGRFSGRQFSNSRSEMNVSTLELGDSALYLCASSPLPAGGREEQFFGPGTRLTVL.

This clone appeared a single time. The J gene is TRBJ2-3, the V gene TRBV20-1, with D possibly matching TRBD1 (5 bases). The germline V gene encodes CDR1 DFQATT and CDR2 SNEGSKA (reference sequence). V lost 3 bases to trimming and J lost 10 bases, with 11 bases between them. The CDR3 sequence is 11 residues long. CDR3 nucleotide sequence: TGCAGTGCTAGTCAGGGAATGCCGCAGTATTTT. It specifies CSASQGMPQYF.

The chain joins TRBV9 to TRBJ2-3, with no clear D. The CDR3 extends over 13 amino acids. Germline CDR1 and CDR2: SGDLS and YYNGEE. With 1 base removed from V and 6 bases from J, the gap between germline ends came to 9 bases. The CDR3 loop reads CASSVFGADTQYF. The DNA of the CDR3 is TGTGCCAGCAGCGTATTCGGAGCGGATACGCAGTATTTT.

The chain carries TRBV2 and TRBJ2-5; the match to TRBD1 covers 12 bases. Germline V gene sequence: CDR1 SNHLY, CDR2 FYNNEI. The CDR3 is 18 residues long. J lost 2 bases, V lost 2 bases, and 9 bases had no gene match. CDR3 bases: TGTGCCAGCAGTGAATTTTGGTCGGGACAGGGGGCGCAAGAGACCCAGTACTTC. This codes for CASSEFWSGQGAQETQYF.

Here the CDR3 reads CASSLASSTDTQYF. As DNA, the CDR3 is TGTGCCAGCAGCTTGGCCTCTAGCACAGATACGCAGTATTTT. The J gene is TRBJ2-3, the V gene TRBV5-4; no clear D. CDR1 and CDR2 (germline): SGHNT, YYREEE (reference sequence). There are 14 residues in the CDR3. V lost 0 bases, J lost 0 bases, and 5 bases lay in between.

The V call is TRBV2, the J call TRBJ1-1; a possible D gene is TRBD1 (5 bases). Trimming stripped 0 bases from V and 4 bases from J, with 15 bases between. This CDR3 spans 16 amino acids. The germline V gene encodes CDR1 SNHLY and CDR2 FYNNEI. This CDR3 reads CASSEALQGWGTEAFF. The CDR3 DNA sequence: TGTGCCAGCAGTGAAGCGCTTCAGGGATGGGGCACTGAAGCTTTCTTT.

This clone is categorized as large. This chain connects TRBV6-5 to TRBJ1-2; perhaps TRBD1 as D (6 bases). The length of the CDR3 is 14 residues. Germline V CDR1 and CDR2: MNHEY, SVGAGI. V was trimmed by 2 bases and J by 7 bases, leaving 14 bases between them. The CDR3, as DNA: TGTGCCAGCAGTTACGGACAGCCCAGCGGTGGCTACACCTTC. Translation: CASSYGQPSGGYTF.

The chain couples TRBV28 to TRBJ2-5, with 10 positions matching TRBD2. CDR3 length: 14 amino acids. Germline V gene lookup returns CDR1 MDHEN and CDR2 SYDVKM. The ends lost 7 bases at V and 5 bases at J; junction bases unmatched: 7. CDR3 protein: CASTPSGSIETQYF. The CDR3 DNA reads TGTGCCAGCACCCCTAGCGGGAGCATCGAGACCCAGTACTTC.

This clone was observed a few times. This chain links TRBV7-6 with TRBJ2-7; 10 nucleotides align to TRBD2. Germline CDR1 is SGHVS and CDR2 is FNYEAQ. V dropped 0 bases and J dropped 1; count of bases not matched to a gene: 3. CDR3 size: 16 residues. CDR3 amino acids: CASSLAASGGSYEQYF. CDR3 DNA: TGTGCCAGCAGCTTAGCTGCTAGCGGGGGTTCCTACGAGCAGTACTTC.

This clone was counted once. J is TRBJ1-2 and V is TRBV7-2; TRBD1 aligns across 8 bases. Losses at the gene ends were 5 bases for V and 4 bases for J; bases not matched to a gene: 9. From germline, CDR1 is SGHTA and CDR2 FQGNSA. This CDR3 contains 15 residues. CDR3 loop: CASSQAARGLYGYTF. The CDR3 DNA sequence: TGTGCCAGCAGCCAAGCGGCCAGGGGGCTCTATGGCTACACCTTC.

The genes are TRBV7-8 and TRBJ2-7; the match to TRBD2 covers 10 bases. From germline, CDR1 is SGHVS and CDR2 FQNEAQ. The CDR3 is made up of 17 amino acids. Losses at the gene ends were 4 bases for V and 2 bases for J; bases not matched to a gene: 11. The CDR3: CASSSLVGTSEPYEQYF. The CDR3 region has the DNA TGTGCCAGCAGCTCCCTCGTTGGGACTAGCGAACCCTACGAGCAGTACTTC.

There are a few counts of this clone. The chain links TRBV5-4 to TRBJ2-1; 8 nucleotides agree with TRBD2. This CDR3 contains 15 residues. Germline CDR1 SGHNT, CDR2 YYREEE (reference sequence). J was trimmed by 6 bases and V by 4 bases; bases with no gene match: 9. CDR3 region: CASSPGGSTSNEQFF. CDR3 in DNA: TGTGCCAGCAGCCCGGGGGGGAGTACATCCAATGAGCAGTTCTTC.

This rearrangement joins TRBV7-9 to TRBJ2-7; perhaps TRBD1 as D (5 bases). The CDR3 totals 14 residues. Trimming stripped 2 bases from V and 1 base from J, with 9 bases between. Per germline, CDR1 SEHNR and CDR2 FQNEAQ (reference sequence). CDR3 DNA: TGTGCCAGCAGCTTATCCAGGACATCCTACGAGCAGTACTTC. Translation: CASSLSRTSYEQYF.

The chain uses TRBV19 and TRBJ2-5, with 8 nucleotides matching TRBD1. The CDR3 sequence is 15 residues long. Germline V gene sequence: CDR1 LNHDA, CDR2 SQIVND (reference sequence). V gave up 1 base and J gave up 3 bases; unmatched junction bases: 4. The CDR3 here is CASSIGDRGEETQYF. CDR3 sequence (DNA): TGTGCCAGTAGTATAGGAGACAGGGGCGAAGAGACCCAGTACTTC.

About this clone: One end of the junction does not line up with germline, which may come from a read error. CDR3 loop: CSSSFQGSEQYF. The CDR3 coding sequence is TGTTCCAGCAGCTTCCAGGGAAGCGAGCAGTACTTC. V gene TRBV7-9 combines with J gene TRBJ2-7; tentatively, D is TRBD1 (5 bases). Looked up from germline, CDR1 is SEHNR and CDR2 is FQNEAQ (reference sequence). This CDR3 region has 12 residues.

This chain connects TRBV28 to TRBJ2-7, with 8 bases fitting TRBD1. V lost 3 bases, J lost 2 bases, and 9 bases stayed unmatched. This CDR3 is built from 16 residues. Per germline, CDR1 MDHEN and CDR2 SYDVKM. CDR3 amino acids: CASSFPYGDRPYEQYF. CDR3 nucleotide sequence: TGTGCCAGCAGTTTTCCTTACGGGGACAGGCCCTACGAGCAGTACTTC.

This CDR3 is CASSEVGGANSPLHF. The CDR3 DNA sequence: TGTGCCAGCAGTGAAGTGGGAGGGGCAAATTCACCCCTCCACTTT. The V call is TRBV2, the J call TRBJ1-6, with TRBD1 as a possible D gene (5 bases). The V end lost 1 base, the J end lost 7 bases, and 11 bases lay between the germline ends. This CDR3 has 15 amino acids. The germline V gene has CDR1 SNHLY and CDR2 FYNNEI.

The chain is built from TRBV15 and TRBJ1-5; unclear D gene. Trimming stripped 0 bases from V and 2 bases from J, with 8 bases between. CDR3 length: 15 amino acids. Germline V gene lookup returns CDR1 LNHNV and CDR2 YYDKDF (reference sequence). The DNA of the CDR3 is TGTGCCACCAGCAGAGATGGCGGGGGCAATCAGCCCCAGCATTTT. Its protein product is CATSRDGGGNQPQHF.